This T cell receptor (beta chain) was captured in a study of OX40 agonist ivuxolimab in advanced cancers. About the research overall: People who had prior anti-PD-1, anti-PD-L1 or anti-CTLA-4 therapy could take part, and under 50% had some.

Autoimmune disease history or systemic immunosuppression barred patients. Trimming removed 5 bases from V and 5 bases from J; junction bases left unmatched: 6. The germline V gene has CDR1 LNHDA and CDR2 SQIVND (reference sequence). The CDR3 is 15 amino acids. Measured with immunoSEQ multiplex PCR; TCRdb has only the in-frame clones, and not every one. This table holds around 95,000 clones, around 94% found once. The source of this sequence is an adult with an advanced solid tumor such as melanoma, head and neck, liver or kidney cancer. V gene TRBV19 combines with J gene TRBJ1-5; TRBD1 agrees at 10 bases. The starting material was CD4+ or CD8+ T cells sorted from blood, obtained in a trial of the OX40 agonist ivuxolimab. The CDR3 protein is CASSWGQGLDQPQHF. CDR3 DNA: TGTGCCAGTAGTTGGGGACAGGGGTTGGATCAGCCCCAGCATTTT.